Each of the 29 T cell receptor beta chains below was sequenced from the same sample in a study of blood T cell repertoires in COVID-19. Clones were sequenced by immunoSEQ multiplex PCR, and TCRdb holds only the in-frame ones, with some missing. The profile shows roughly 60,000 clones, about 83% of them singletons. Input material: peripheral blood. These receptors were taken from a woman aged 80 or older with acute or convalescent COVID-19.

The gene calls are TRBV7-6 and TRBJ2-5; 7 positions match TRBD2. This CDR3 is 15 amino acids long. Trimming removed 5 bases from V and 5 bases from J; junction bases left unmatched: 11. Germline values: CDR1 SGHVS, CDR2 FNYEAQ. The CDR3 DNA follows: TGTGCCAGCAGCGCCCGGGACGGGGGGAGCGAGACCCAGTACTTC. It encodes CASSARDGGSETQYF. Drawing the rest from reference TRBV7-6 and TRBJ2-5, the complete variable domain is GAGVSQSPRYKVTKRGQDVALRCDPISGHVSLYWYRQALGQGPEFLTYFNYEAQQDKSGLPNDRFSAERPEGSISTLTIQRTEQRDSAMYRCASSARDGGSETQYFGPGTRLLVL.

This clone turned up a few times. The gene calls are TRBV6-1 and TRBJ2-2; 7 bases map to TRBD1. The V segment lost 4 bases and the J segment 0 bases; nucleotides outside the gene matches: 5. The germline CDR1 and CDR2 sequences are MNHNS and SASEGT. This CDR3 region has 16 residues. CDR3 nucleotide sequence: TGTGCCAGCAGTGTCCTTGGACAGGCGAACACCGGGGAGCTGTTTTTT. Amino acids: CASSVLGQANTGELFF.

This clone was observed a single time. The J gene is TRBJ2-7, the V gene TRBV10-1; TRBD1 aligns across 10 bases. CDR3 length equals 15 residues. Per the germline V gene, CDR1 is WNHNN and CDR2 is SYGVQD (reference sequence). Losses at the gene ends were 6 bases for V and 4 bases for J; bases not matched to a gene: 9. Here the CDR3 DNA reads TGCGCCAGCAGAACCCGGACAGGGGGTCTATACGAGCAGTACTTC. Amino acid sequence: CASRTRTGGLYEQYF.

The gene calls are TRBV19 and TRBJ2-7; 11 bases are shared with TRBD2. V dropped 6 bases and J dropped 5; count of bases not matched to a gene: 12. Germline-derived CDR1 and CDR2 are LNHDA and SQIVND (reference sequence). The CDR3 totals 16 residues. The CDR3 is CASSDSRTSGRNEQYF. The CDR3 DNA follows: TGTGCCAGTAGCGATTCCCGCACTAGCGGGAGAAACGAGCAGTACTTC.

This chain links TRBV18 with TRBJ2-5; a possible D gene is TRBD2 (5 bases). Germline loops: CDR1 KGHSH, CDR2 LQKENI. The CDR3 consists of 14 residues. Trimming stripped 4 bases from V and 5 bases from J, with 14 bases between. This CDR3 reads CASSQSAGQETQYF. The CDR3 DNA is TGTGCCAGCTCACAGTCGGCGGGCCAGGAGACCCAGTACTTC.

This sequence joins TRBV5-1 and TRBJ1-1, with a weak D call TRBD1 (6 bases). This CDR3 is 19 amino acids long. The germline V and J ends were trimmed by 2 bases and 4 bases, with 27 bases remaining between them. Germline-derived CDR1 and CDR2 are SGHRS and YFSETQ. CDR3 DNA: TGCGCCAGCAGCTTTGGCCGAAAAGGACAGATCCAGCTACCCACTGAAGCTTTCTTT. Its protein is CASSFGRKGQIQLPTEAFF.

The chain carries TRBV3-1 (or the pseudogene TRBV3-2) and TRBJ2-3, with TRBD2 matching 9 bases. This CDR3 has 16 residues. The germline CDR1 and CDR2 sequences are LGHDT and YNNKEL (reference sequence). V lost 2 bases and J lost 2; bases outside the gene matches: 5. The CDR3 loop reads CASSQRGRANTDTQYF. The CDR3 DNA reads as TGTGCCAGCAGCCAACGCGGGAGGGCAAACACAGATACGCAGTATTTT.

The chain combines TRBV19 with TRBJ1-6; D call uncertain. Germline CDR1 and CDR2: LNHDA and SQIVND (reference sequence). The CDR3 runs 14 residues. The germline V and J ends were trimmed by 3 bases and 8 bases, with 11 bases remaining between them. CDR3 sequence: CASSIPPPDSPLHF. The CDR3, as DNA: TGTGCCAGTAGTATCCCACCCCCGGATTCACCCCTCCACTTT. Variable domain in full (rest from reference TRBV19 and TRBJ1-6): DGGITQSPKYLFRKEGQNVTLSCEQNLNHDAMYWYRQDPGQGLRLIYYSQIVNDFQKGDIAEGYSVSREKKESFPLTVTSAQKNPTAFYLCASSIPPPDSPLHFGNGTRLTVT.

This chain uses TRBV5-4 with TRBJ2-1; D is possibly TRBD2 (6 bases). CDR3 length: 14 amino acids. The ends were cut back, 3 bases at V and 6 bases at J, with 13 bases in the middle. Germline V gives CDR1 SGHNT, CDR2 YYREEE (reference sequence). CDR3 loop: CASSYDPGVNEQFF. For the CDR3, the DNA is TGTGCCAGCAGCTACGACCCGGGAGTCAATGAGCAGTTCTTC. Full variable domain (missing parts from reference TRBV5-4 and TRBJ2-1): ETGVTQSPTHLIKTRGQQVTLRCSSQSGHNTVSWYQQALGQGPQFIFQYYREEENGRGNFPPRFSGLQFPNYSSELNVNALELDDSALYLCASSYDPGVNEQFFGPGTRLTVL.

The J gene is TRBJ2-3, the V gene TRBV9; 9 nucleotides align to TRBD2. This CDR3 is built from 17 residues. In germline, CDR1 is SGDLS, CDR2 YYNGEE. Trimming cost V 4 bases and J 6 bases; bases outside gene matches: 15. The CDR3 here is CASSPQGGSGSRDTQYF. CDR3 coding DNA: TGTGCCAGCAGCCCCCAAGGGGGTAGCGGGAGTAGGGATACGCAGTATTTT.

The chain joins TRBV28 to TRBJ1-2; a possible D gene is TRBD1 (5 bases). V gave up 6 bases and J gave up 5 bases, with 16 bases separating them. The CDR3 contains 14 residues. Germline V lookup: CDR1 MDHEN, CDR2 SYDVKM. The CDR3 bases are TGTGCCAGCAGCTATCCGCTAGGGGATTATGGCTACACCTTC. Translation gives CASSYPLGDYGYTF.

The CDR3 loop reads CASSPILAGDYEQYF. Here the CDR3 DNA reads TGCGCCAGCAGCCCGATACTAGCGGGGGACTACGAGCAGTACTTC. J is TRBJ2-7 and V is TRBV5-1; 11 bases align to TRBD2. Per the germline V gene, CDR1 is SGHRS and CDR2 is YFSETQ. The CDR3 totals 15 residues. Losses at the gene ends were 4 bases for V and 3 bases for J; bases not matched to a gene: 6.

The V gene is TRBV5-1, the J gene TRBJ2-2; TRBD2 agrees at 14 bases. CDR1 is SGHRS, CDR2 YFSETQ, per germline. Germline trimming cut 4 bases from V and 1 base from J; bases unmatched to any gene: 21. The CDR3 is made up of 23 amino acids. The CDR3 spells CASSRLRTAGTSGRIQNTGELFF. DNA for the CDR3: TGCGCCAGCAGCCGTTTGAGAACCGCCGGGACTAGCGGGAGAATCCAGAACACCGGGGAGCTGTTTTTT.

The gene calls are TRBV9 and TRBJ1-3; the D gene is possibly TRBD1 (5 bases). This CDR3 is built from 16 residues. Germline assignment: CDR1 SGDLS and CDR2 YYNGEE. V lost 3 bases and J 7 bases, leaving 20 bases between the germline ends. This chain's CDR3 is CASSEDGRGGWNTIYF. The CDR3 coding sequence is TGTGCCAGCAGCGAGGACGGAAGGGGAGGGTGGAACACCATATATTTT.

V is TRBV5-1 and J is TRBJ2-3; 7 nucleotides line up with TRBD1. Germline CDR1 SGHRS, CDR2 YFSETQ. V lost 0 bases to trimming and J lost 6 bases; unmatched junction nucleotides: 4. The CDR3 extends over 14 amino acids. Here the CDR3 reads CASSLVGGADTQYF. In DNA, the CDR3 is TGCGCCAGCAGCTTGGTAGGGGGCGCCGATACGCAGTATTTT.

The chain joins TRBV5-5 to TRBJ1-5, with a possible D match to TRBD1 (6 bases). Germline CDR1 and CDR2: SGHKS and YYEKEE (reference sequence). The CDR3 contains 15 residues. V was pared by 2 bases and J by 3 bases, with 12 bases between. Here the CDR3 DNA reads TGTGCCAGCAGCTTAGTACAGGGATCCAATCAGCCCCAGCATTTT. This gives the protein CASSLVQGSNQPQHF.

The chain recombines TRBV18 with TRBJ2-3; TRBD1 aligns across 9 bases. The CDR3 covers 17 residues. The V gene end was trimmed by 4 bases and the J gene end by 2 bases; junction bases not matched to a gene: 10. CDR1 is KGHSH and CDR2 is LQKENI in the germline V gene. The CDR3 region has the DNA TGTGCCAGCTCACTGGTATCCTGGACAGGGGCCACAGATACGCAGTATTTT. This sequence encodes CASSLVSWTGATDTQYF.

The V and J genes are TRBV21-1 and TRBJ2-7; TRBD2, the D gene given by the table, was not confirmed from the DNA. TRBV21-1 is assigned pseudogene status. The CDR3 runs to 22 residues. CDR3 sequence: CASIWDRVRGSGRLPSSYEQYF. In DNA, the CDR3 is TGTGCCAGCATTTGGGACAGGGTGCGGGGTAGCGGGAGATTGCCCAGCTCCTACGAGCAGTACTTC.

The genes are TRBV6-2 or TRBV6-3 and TRBJ1-5, with 8 nucleotides matching TRBD1. CDR1 is MNHEY, CDR2 SVGEGT, per germline. This CDR3 has 14 amino acids. The trim removed 6 bases at V and 6 bases at J, leaving 7 bases unmatched. The CDR3 DNA sequence: TGTGCCAGCAGCTGGACAGGGAAAGGTCAGCCCCAGCATTTT. Translation: CASSWTGKGQPQHF.

The gene calls are TRBV11-2 and TRBJ2-1; 11 bases are shared with TRBD2. The V and J ends lost 5 bases and 5 bases, in that order; junction bases with no gene match: 5. This CDR3 has 15 amino acids. The germline gives CDR1 SGHAT, CDR2 FQNNGV. The chain's CDR3 is CASSKRTSGHNEQFF. The DNA for the CDR3 is TGTGCCAGCAGCAAAAGGACTAGCGGGCACAATGAGCAGTTCTTC.

This chain uses TRBV7-3 with TRBJ2-1; TRBD2 aligns across 8 bases. Trimming removed 2 bases from V and 8 bases from J; junction bases left unmatched: 5. The CDR3 is 14 residues long. Germline CDR1 and CDR2: SGHTA and FQGTGA. DNA for the CDR3: TGTGCCAGCAGCTTATCCGGGGGGGCCGATGAGCAGTTCTTC. Translation gives CASSLSGGADEQFF. Looking up the rest from reference TRBV7-3 and TRBJ2-1 gives the full variable domain: GAGVSQTPSNKVTEKGKYVELRCDPISGHTALYWYRQSLGQGPEFLIYFQGTGAADDSGLPNDRFFAVRPEGSVSTLKIQRTERGDSAVYLCASSLSGGADEQFFGPGTRLTVL.

The J gene is TRBJ2-5, the V gene TRBV5-1; 7 bases line up with TRBD1. CDR3 length: 13 amino acids. The germline gives CDR1 SGHRS, CDR2 YFSETQ. V lost 6 bases and J lost 4; bases outside the gene matches: 6. CDR3 coding DNA: TGCGCCAGCAACACAGGGGATCTAGAGACCCAGTACTTC. This gives the protein CASNTGDLETQYF.

This clone was detected once. The chain uses TRBV4-3 and TRBJ2-7; TRBD2 aligns across 9 bases. This CDR3 is built from 17 residues. Germline CDR1 is LGHNA and CDR2 is YSLEER. With 2 bases clipped from V and 2 bases from J, the junction kept 10 bases outside the gene matches. The CDR3 nucleotides are TGCGCCAGCAGCCAAACCCTCGCTAGCGGGACTCCCTACGAGCAGTACTTC. Its protein product is CASSQTLASGTPYEQYF.

The chain carries TRBV6-5 and TRBJ2-3, with TRBD2 as a possible D gene (6 bases). CDR1 and CDR2 from the germline V gene are MNHEY and SVGAGI. There are 15 residues in the CDR3. V lost 2 bases and J lost 0, with 9 bases in between. The CDR3 here is CASSYGLRSTDTQYF. The CDR3 coding sequence is TGTGCCAGCAGTTACGGACTACGCAGCACAGATACGCAGTATTTT.

The chain recombines TRBV6-2 or TRBV6-3 with TRBJ2-7, with D hard to call. The CDR3 runs 16 residues. Per the germline V gene, CDR1 is MNHEY and CDR2 is SVGEGT. V was clipped by 5 bases and J by 0 bases, with 17 bases between them. The CDR3 DNA sequence: TGTGCCAGCAGTCTTCAGATGCAACATCTCTCCTACGAGCAGTACTTC. Amino acid sequence: CASSLQMQHLSYEQYF.

V usage is TRBV15 and J usage is TRBJ2-7; 13 nucleotides match TRBD2. Per the germline V gene, CDR1 is LNHNV and CDR2 is YYDKDF (reference sequence). The CDR3 has 15 amino acids. With 1 base clipped from V and 6 bases from J, the junction kept 3 bases outside the gene matches. The CDR3 DNA sequence: TGTGCCACCAGCAGAGCGACTAGCGGGGGGAGCGAGCAGTACTTC. Its protein is CATSRATSGGSEQYF.

This rearrangement joins TRBV5-4 to TRBJ1-1; 10 bases map to TRBD1. V lost 5 bases to trimming and J lost 0 bases; unmatched junction nucleotides: 4. The germline V gene has CDR1 SGHNT and CDR2 YYREEE (reference sequence). This CDR3 has 15 residues. CDR3 sequence: CASRWGQGMNTEAFF. The CDR3, as DNA: TGTGCCAGCAGGTGGGGACAGGGGATGAACACTGAAGCTTTCTTT.

Concerning this clone: Additional DNA sequences in this sample encode the identical CDR3. This chain links TRBV19 with TRBJ2-2; no clear D gene. This CDR3 contains 15 residues. V was clipped by 1 base and J by 2 bases, with 8 bases between them. The V gene's germline CDR1 is LNHDA and CDR2 SQIVND (reference sequence). The CDR3 sequence: CASSIGAGNTGELFF. The DNA of the CDR3 is TGTGCCAGTAGTATAGGGGCAGGAAACACCGGGGAGCTGTTTTTT.

The genes are TRBV19 and TRBJ2-7; TRBD1 aligns across 8 bases. CDR1 is LNHDA, CDR2 SQIVND, per germline (reference sequence). J gave up 5 bases and V 6 bases, and 12 bases lay outside the gene matches. This CDR3 has 15 amino acids. DNA of the CDR3: TGTGCCAGTAGCGGGCAGGGGGCGCTCGGGAACGAGCAGTACTTC. It specifies CASSGQGALGNEQYF.